This T cell receptor (beta chain) emerged from a study of T cell repertoires in cytomegalovirus infection. Study in general: Shared public TCR beta signatures pointed to both CMV infection and a matching HLA type. Study conclusions and caveats: What dominated the ex vivo response were HLA-C-restricted CMV-specific TCR beta clonotypes.

The sample holds many counts of this clonotype. Its specificity is not known. From the reads, TCRdb called clonotypes with MiXCR, one entry per CDR3 protein. This sample carries around 900,000 distinct CDR3 sequences, around 31% of them seen once, and the ten largest clones take over 13%. This TCR came from a human donor in good health (CMV status not recorded). Some clones in this sample may be carry-over from other donors' samples. The sequencing here drew on cultured CD8+ T cells from PBMCs, taken from culture after CMV antigen stimulation.

In DNA form, the CDR3 reads TGTGCCAGCAGCTCGACTCAGCTCTCGTACTTC. Translation: CASSSTQLSYF. The rearrangement uses TRBV7-9 and TRBJ2-4; D is ambiguous. Trimming removed 4 bases from V and 15 bases from J, with 13 bases in between. Germline V gene sequence: CDR1 SEHNR, CDR2 FQNEAQ (reference sequence). The CDR3 loop spans 11 amino acids.